These T cell receptor beta chains were read from a single sample in a study of blood T cell repertoires in COVID-19. TCRdb keeps only in-frame clones here, not all; method: immunoSEQ multiplex PCR. The table shows under 450,000 clones, with about 80% occurring only once. What was sequenced was peripheral blood. These receptors came from a human donor with acute or convalescent COVID-19. The donor label of this sample is uncertain. The CDR3 runs from the conserved cysteine through the conserved F or W.

v_call,j_call,cdr3_length,cdr3_aa
TRBV5-1,TRBJ2-5,13,CASSRDRDETQYF
TRBV18,TRBJ1-1,15,CASSRQGKPNTEAFF
TRBV7-9,TRBJ2-7,11,CASRISDEQYF
TRBV9,TRBJ1-6,17,CASSPRWDRGRNSPLHF
TRBV19,TRBJ2-1,19,CASSISATGTSGTYNEQFF
TRBV6-6,TRBJ1-1,15,CASSYSGTGGTEAFF
TRBV4-2,TRBJ1-5,18,CASSHDGSVEYSNQPQHF
TRBV2,TRBJ1-3,12,CAAGYLANTIYF
TRBV19,TRBJ2-7,15,CASSIDGGGSYEQYF
TRBV9,TRBJ1-3,15,CASSGHRGAGNTIYF
TRBV27,TRBJ1-2,13,CASRKQGAYGYTF
TRBV7-6,TRBJ2-7,15,CASSLNSGGLGEQYF
TRBV6-1,TRBJ2-7,16,CASSEFGTGASYEQYF
TRBV6-6,TRBJ1-1,15,CASSYNAGGHTEAFF
TRBV6-5,TRBJ2-7,13,CASTNLPGYEQYF
TRBV18,TRBJ1-1,14,CASSSDSLNTEAFF
TRBV5-1,TRBJ2-5,16,CASSNSPTGAQETQYF
TRBV28,TRBJ1-5,15,CASSPQGARNQPQHF
TRBV18,TRBJ2-7,16,CASSPPGGQRYHEQYF
TRBV4-1,TRBJ1-2,15,CASSLINREGNGYTF
TRBV28,TRBJ1-5,17,CASSLPTGILSNQPQHF
TRBV25-1,TRBJ2-7,14,CASSEIAAPYEQYF
TRBV6-2/TRBV6-3,TRBJ1-5,15,CASSYSAPLIQPQHF
TRBV2,TRBJ1-5,14,CASSTGFGNQPQHF